This T cell receptor (beta chain) was captured by sequencing in a study of shared clonotypes between healthy human individuals. Turning to the study itself: Donor composition was a couple of women and a few men, aged 18 to 49.

Cells designated naive CD8 were CD45RO-negative and were positively selected for CCR7, with terminally differentiated effector memory CD45RA+ cells excluded. All donors were healthy HIV-negative adults lacking recent acute infections or vaccinations. This clone was observed once. Its antigen is unknown. The method was immunoSEQ multiplex PCR; TCRdb's version includes in-frame clones alone and lacks a portion of them. The repertoire consists of approximately 2,000,000 clones, with 93% occurring once and the leading ten covering approximately 1.6%. Germline lookup yields CDR1 SGHDT and CDR2 YYEEEE. The CDR3 runs to 13 residues. V shed 5 bases and J 3 bases; nucleotides not matched to a gene: 4. Notes on the study in general: Non-shared clonotypes were found to have lower generation probabilities than the clonotypes that were shared by all four of the sorted-subset donors.

The gene calls are TRBV5-6 and TRBJ1-2, with 7 positions matching TRBD1. The clonotype originates from a man aged 18 to 35 in good health. Some clones in this sample may be carry-over from other donors' samples. The sequencing input was naive CD8+ T cells from PBMCs. This CDR3 reads CASRSTGDYGYTF. In DNA, the CDR3 is TGTGCCAGCAGATCTACAGGGGACTATGGCTACACCTTC.